The rows below give T cell receptor beta chains drawn from one sample of a study of blood T cell repertoires in COVID-19. The data were produced by immunoSEQ multiplex PCR, yet TCRdb's version contains in-frame clones alone and is incomplete. The data show around 390,000 clones, around nine tenths seen once. The sequenced material came from PBMCs or T cells enriched from blood (not recorded which). The receptors originated from a woman in her forties or fifties who had recovered from COVID-19. The CDR3 runs from the conserved cysteine through the conserved F or W. The D gene is left open where the match is weak. The listing skips clone size in some rows; elsewhere it reads once, few, many or a size class.

>TRBD1|few|TRBV9|TRBJ1-1
TGTGCCAGCAGCGGAAAGGACAGGGCGGCGATGAACACTGAAGCTTTCTTT
CASSGKDRAAMNTEAFF
>TRBD2|once|TRBV9|TRBJ2-1
TGTGCCAGCAGCGTAGAGGGTAGCGGGGGGGCCCATGAGCAGTTCTTC
CASSVEGSGGAHEQFF
>NA|NA|TRBV7-9|TRBJ2-5
TGTGCCAGCAGCTTATTCGTTATAGACCAAGAGACCCAGTACTTC
CASSLFVIDQETQYF
>NA|NA|TRBV3-1/TRBV3-2|TRBJ1-2
TGTGCCAGCAGCCAAGTTCAGGGAAGTGGCGGCTACACCTTC
CASSQVQGSGGYTF
>NA|NA|TRBV2|TRBJ1-4
TGTGCCAGCAGTGTTGAGCTGGGCTATGAAAAACTGTTTTTT
CASSVELGYEKLFF
>NA|NA|TRBV19|TRBJ1-2
TGTGCCAGTAGTATTGGGGGGAGGTATGGCTACACCTTC
CASSIGGRYGYTF
>NA|NA|TRBV19|TRBJ1-2
TGTGCCAGCAGAACAGGGACCGGTGGCTACACCTTC
CASRTGTGGYTF
>NA|NA|TRBV19|TRBJ2-2
TGTGCCAGTAGTATAAAACAGAACACCGGGGAGCTGTTTTTT
CASSIKQNTGELFF
>NA|NA|TRBV4-2|TRBJ2-5
TGTGCCAGCAGCCGCGGCCAAGAGACCCAGTACTTC
CASSRGQETQYF
>NA|NA|TRBV5-1|TRBJ1-2
TGCGCCAGCAGCATAAAAGGACAGAGCGTCTACACCTTC
CASSIKGQSVYTF
>NA|NA|TRBV2|TRBJ1-5
TGTGCCAGCAGTGAAATCAGGGGTTCAAATCAGCCCCAGCATTTT
CASSEIRGSNQPQHF
>TRBD1|NA|TRBV11-1|TRBJ2-7
TGTGCCAGCAGCTTCACAGACAGGGGGCGGTCCTACGAGCAGTACTTC
CASSFTDRGRSYEQYF
>TRBD2|NA|TRBV6-5|TRBJ2-3
TGTGCCAGCAGTTCCCCGGCTAGCGGGAGGACAGATACGCAGTATTTT
CASSSPASGRTDTQYF
>NA|NA|TRBV5-6|TRBJ1-5
TGTGCCAGCAGCTTAATGAGTGCCGATCAGCCCCAGCATTTT
CASSLMSADQPQHF
>NA|NA|TRBV7-2|TRBJ1-3
TGTGCCAGCAGGCTGACAGGAGCCTCTGGAAACACCATATATTTT
CASRLTGASGNTIYF
>NA|NA|TRBV7-9|TRBJ1-1
TGTGCCAGTGCGGTGCAGAACACTGAAGCTTTCTTT
CASAVQNTEAFF
>NA|NA|TRBV7-9|TRBJ2-2
TGTGCCAGCAGCTTAGAGCCCACGGAGACCGGGGAGCTGTTTTTT
CASSLEPTETGELFF
>TRBD1|NA|TRBV27|TRBJ2-1
TGTGCCAGCAGCCCGGGGACAGTTTACAATGAGCAGTTCTTC
CASSPGTVYNEQFF
>NA|NA|TRBV4-2|TRBJ2-1
TGTGCCAGCAGCCCGAGAGTGGCGGTAAATGAGCAGTTCTTC
CASSPRVAVNEQFF
>NA|NA|TRBV25-1|TRBJ1-5
TGTGCCAGCAGTGGGGGCATGCGGGGGCGAAATACTAATCAGCCCCAGCATTTT
CASSGGMRGRNTNQPQHF
>NA|NA|TRBV5-8|TRBJ1-1
TGTGCCAGCAGCTTTTATGAGGGCACTGAAGCTTTCTTT
CASSFYEGTEAFF
>TRBD2|NA|TRBV5-6|TRBJ2-1
TGTGCCAGCAGCTTGCCTCGGACTAGCCGATACAATGAGCAGTTCTTC
CASSLPRTSRYNEQFF
>NA|NA|TRBV28|TRBJ2-2
TGTGCCAGCAGTTACGCGGGCACCGGGGAGCTGTTTTTT
CASSYAGTGELFF
>NA|NA|TRBV7-2|TRBJ1-2
TGTGCCAGCAGCTTAGAACCACTCCCTAACTATGGCTACACCTTC
CASSLEPLPNYGYTF
>TRBD1|NA|TRBV3-1/TRBV3-2|TRBJ2-7
TGTGCCAGCGCTCTAGGGGGCAGGGCCTACGAGCAGTACTTC
CASALGGRAYEQYF
>NA|NA|TRBV11-2|TRBJ1-1
TGTGCCAGCAGCCAAAACAGGGACACTGAAGCTTTCTTT
CASSQNRDTEAFF
>TRBD1|NA|TRBV19|TRBJ1-6
TGTGCCAGTACGTCTCGGGACAGTAATTCACCCCTCCACTTT
CASTSRDSNSPLHF
>TRBD1|NA|TRBV18|TRBJ1-2
TGTGCCAGCTCCGCCCGGACAGGGGCAAACTATGGCTACACCTTC
CASSARTGANYGYTF